This T cell receptor beta chain was recorded in a study of shared clonotypes between healthy human individuals. The CDR3 covers 15 residues. CDR1 and CDR2 (germline): SGDLS, YYNGEE. V was shortened by 0 bases and J by 4 bases, with 13 bases between the two germline ends. Produced via immunoSEQ multiplex PCR; TCRdb's table is partial and in-frame only. The table lists 1,500,000 or so clones, around 98.5% of them singletons, with approximately 0.38% in the top ten. Turning to this clone: The sample carries other DNA sequences with the same CDR3.

What was sequenced was naive CD4+ T cells sorted from blood. The subset was: CD45RA+ positively selected. This chain connects TRBV9 to TRBJ1-2; the D gene is possibly TRBD1 (5 bases). This sequence was found in a man aged 25 to 40 in good health. The CDR3 reads CASSVASQGGYGYTF. In DNA form, the CDR3 reads TGTGCCAGCAGCGTAGCGTCCCAGGGAGGCTATGGCTACACCTTC.